The T cell receptor beta chain described here comes from a study of blood T cell repertoires in COVID-19. Turning to the study itself: Donors in the United States, Italy and Spain gave samples during acute or convalescent COVID-19.

Germline lookup yields CDR1 SGHRS and CDR2 YFSETQ. This CDR3 region has 15 residues. V was cut by 0 bases and J by 5 bases, with 15 bases left in between. Authors' data handling: Estimation of nucleated cell counts relied on the amplification of reference gene primers. The table came from immunoSEQ multiplex PCR; TCRdb's copy has only in-frame clones and leaves some out. That table is the source of V, J and clone size, and D and trimming were worked out from the DNA. The sample shows roughly 500,000 clones, approximately 92% of them seen only once. Patients in Seattle were enrolled during active infection, then followed longitudinally. This clone showed up just once.

The TCR originated in a man aged 18 to 35 with COVID-19, enrolled during active disease. The sample comprised peripheral blood. The J gene is TRBJ2-7, the V gene TRBV5-1; weak D call: TRBD1 (6 bases). The CDR3: CASSLARGQYNEQYF. For the CDR3, the DNA is TGCGCCAGCAGCTTGGCCCGAGGACAGTATAACGAGCAGTACTTC.